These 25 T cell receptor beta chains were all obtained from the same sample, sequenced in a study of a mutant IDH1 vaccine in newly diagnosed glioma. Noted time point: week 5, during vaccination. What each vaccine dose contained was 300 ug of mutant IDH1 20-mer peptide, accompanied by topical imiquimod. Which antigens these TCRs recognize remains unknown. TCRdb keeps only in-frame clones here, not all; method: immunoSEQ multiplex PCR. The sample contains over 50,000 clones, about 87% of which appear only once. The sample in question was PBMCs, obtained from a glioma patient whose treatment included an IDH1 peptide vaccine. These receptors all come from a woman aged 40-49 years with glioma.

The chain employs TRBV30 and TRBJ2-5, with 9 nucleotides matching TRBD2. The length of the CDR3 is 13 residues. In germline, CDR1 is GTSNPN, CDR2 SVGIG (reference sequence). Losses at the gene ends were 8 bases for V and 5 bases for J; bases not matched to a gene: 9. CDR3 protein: CASAGGPQETQYF. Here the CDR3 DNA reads TGTGCCAGTGCGGGAGGGCCCCAGGAGACCCAGTACTTC.

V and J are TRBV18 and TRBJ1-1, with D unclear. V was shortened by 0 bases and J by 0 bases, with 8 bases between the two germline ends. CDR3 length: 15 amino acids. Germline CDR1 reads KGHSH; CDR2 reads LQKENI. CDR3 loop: CASSPPFGLNTEAFF. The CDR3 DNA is TGTGCCAGCTCACCACCGTTTGGCCTGAACACTGAAGCTTTCTTT.

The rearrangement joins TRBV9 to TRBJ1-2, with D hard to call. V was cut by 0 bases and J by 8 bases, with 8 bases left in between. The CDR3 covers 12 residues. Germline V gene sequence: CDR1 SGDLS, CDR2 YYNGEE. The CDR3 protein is CASSVDWRGYTF. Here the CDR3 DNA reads TGTGCCAGCAGCGTAGACTGGCGGGGCTACACCTTC. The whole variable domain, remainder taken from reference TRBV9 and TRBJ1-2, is DSGVTQTPKHLITATGQRVTLRCSPRSGDLSVYWYQQSLDQGLQFLIQYYNGEERAKGNILERFSAQQFPDLHSELNLSSLELGDSALYFCASSVDWRGYTFGSGTRLTVV.

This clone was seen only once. The CDR3 loop is CASSISGGQVFQPQHF. Written as DNA, the CDR3 is TGTGCCAGCAGTATAAGCGGCGGACAGGTATTTCAGCCCCAGCATTTT. The chain combines TRBV28 with TRBJ1-5, with TRBD1 matching 7 bases. V lost 5 bases and J lost 6; bases outside the gene matches: 13. Germline CDR1 and CDR2: MDHEN and SYDVKM. The CDR3 runs 16 residues.

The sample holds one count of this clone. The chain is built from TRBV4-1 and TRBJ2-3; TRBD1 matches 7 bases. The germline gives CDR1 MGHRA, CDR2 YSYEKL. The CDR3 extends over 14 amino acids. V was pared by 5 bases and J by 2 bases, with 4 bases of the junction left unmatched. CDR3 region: CASSKQGYTDTQYF. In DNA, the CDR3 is TGCGCCAGCAGCAAACAGGGGTACACAGATACGCAGTATTTT.

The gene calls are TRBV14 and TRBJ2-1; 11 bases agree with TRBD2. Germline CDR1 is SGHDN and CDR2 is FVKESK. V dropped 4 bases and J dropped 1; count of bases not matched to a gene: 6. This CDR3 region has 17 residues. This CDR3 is CASSRPLAGGSYNEQFF. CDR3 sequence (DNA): TGTGCCAGCAGCCGACCCCTAGCGGGAGGATCCTACAATGAGCAGTTCTTC.

For the CDR3, the DNA is TGTGCCAGCAGCTTAAGGGATGGCTACGAGCAGTACTTC. Protein: CASSLRDGYEQYF. The chain uses TRBV7-2 and TRBJ2-7; D not resolved. Germline CDR1 is SGHTA and CDR2 is FQGNSA. The CDR3 extends over 13 amino acids. The V gene lost 2 bases and the J gene lost 3 bases, with 8 bases spanning the gap. Complete variable domain (other parts from reference TRBV7-2 and TRBJ2-7): GAGVSQSPSNKVTEKGKDVELRCDPISGHTALYWYRQSLGQGLEFLIYFQGNSAPDKSGLPSDRFSAERTGGSVSTLTIQRTQQEDSAVYLCASSLRDGYEQYFGPGTRLTVT.

CDR3 residues: CASSLEPGRGGYTF. CDR3 DNA sequence: TGTGCCAGCAGTTTAGAACCGGGTCGGGGAGGCTACACCTTC. The V and J genes are TRBV28 and TRBJ1-2; no definite D call. This CDR3 contains 14 residues. Trimming pared 2 bases from V and 8 bases from J, leaving 15 bases between. CDR1 and CDR2 (germline): MDHEN, SYDVKM.

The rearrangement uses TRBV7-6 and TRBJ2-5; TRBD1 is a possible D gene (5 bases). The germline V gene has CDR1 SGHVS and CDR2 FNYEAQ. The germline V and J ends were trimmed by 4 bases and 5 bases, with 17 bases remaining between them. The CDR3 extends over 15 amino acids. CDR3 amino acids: CASSSVAGAGETQYF. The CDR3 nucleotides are TGTGCCAGCAGCTCGGTCGCTGGGGCCGGGGAGACCCAGTACTTC.

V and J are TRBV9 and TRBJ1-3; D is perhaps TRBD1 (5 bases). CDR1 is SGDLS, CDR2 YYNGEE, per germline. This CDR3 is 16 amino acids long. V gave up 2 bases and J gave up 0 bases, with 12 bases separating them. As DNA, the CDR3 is TGTGCCAGCAGCGTCAAAGGGGCCTCCTCTGGAAACACCATATATTTT. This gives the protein CASSVKGASSGNTIYF.

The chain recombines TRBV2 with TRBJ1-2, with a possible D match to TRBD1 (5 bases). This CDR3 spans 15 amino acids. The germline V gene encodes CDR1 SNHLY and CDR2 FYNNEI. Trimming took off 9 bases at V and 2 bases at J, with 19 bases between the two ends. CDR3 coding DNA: TGTGCCAGTCAGGGCGAGGGGCGTGAGAACTATGGCTACACCTTC. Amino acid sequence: CASQGEGRENYGYTF.

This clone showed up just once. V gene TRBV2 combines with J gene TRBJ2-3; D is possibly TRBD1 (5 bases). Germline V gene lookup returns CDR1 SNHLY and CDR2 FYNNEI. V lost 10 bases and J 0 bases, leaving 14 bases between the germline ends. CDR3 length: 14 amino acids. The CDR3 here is CATRASTSTDTQYF. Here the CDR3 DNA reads TGTGCCACCAGGGCCTCGACTAGCACAGATACGCAGTATTTT.

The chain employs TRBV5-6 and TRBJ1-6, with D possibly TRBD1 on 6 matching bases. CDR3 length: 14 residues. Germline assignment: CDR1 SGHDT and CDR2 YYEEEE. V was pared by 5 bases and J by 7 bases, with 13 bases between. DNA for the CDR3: TGTGCCAGCAGTTTAAGAGGGGGGAATTCACCCCTCCACTTT. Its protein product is CASSLRGGNSPLHF.

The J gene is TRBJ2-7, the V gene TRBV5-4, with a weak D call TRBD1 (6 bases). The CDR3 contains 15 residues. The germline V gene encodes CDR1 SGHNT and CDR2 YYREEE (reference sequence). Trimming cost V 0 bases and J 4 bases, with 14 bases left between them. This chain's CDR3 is CASSLVGQGSYEQYF. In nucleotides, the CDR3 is TGTGCCAGCAGCTTGGTAGGGCAGGGGTCTTACGAGCAGTACTTC.

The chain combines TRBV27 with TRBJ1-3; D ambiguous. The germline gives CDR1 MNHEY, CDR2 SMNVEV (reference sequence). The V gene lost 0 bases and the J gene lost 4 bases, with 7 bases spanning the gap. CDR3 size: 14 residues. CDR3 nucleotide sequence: TGTGCCAGCAGTTTATCCCCCACCGGAAACACCATATATTTT. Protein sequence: CASSLSPTGNTIYF.

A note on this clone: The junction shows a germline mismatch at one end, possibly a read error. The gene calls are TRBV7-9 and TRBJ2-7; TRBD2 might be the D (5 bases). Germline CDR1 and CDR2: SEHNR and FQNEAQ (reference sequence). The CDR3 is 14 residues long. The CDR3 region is CASSLGSASYEQYF. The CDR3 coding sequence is TGTGCCAGCAGTTTAGGGAGTGCGTCCTACGAGCAGTACTTC.

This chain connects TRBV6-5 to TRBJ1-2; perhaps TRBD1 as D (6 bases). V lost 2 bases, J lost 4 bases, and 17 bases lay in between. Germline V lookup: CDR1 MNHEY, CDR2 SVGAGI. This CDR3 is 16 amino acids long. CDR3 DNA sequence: TGTGCCAGCAGTTACGGCGAGAGGGGGGGACTCTATGGCTACACCTTC. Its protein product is CASSYGERGGLYGYTF.

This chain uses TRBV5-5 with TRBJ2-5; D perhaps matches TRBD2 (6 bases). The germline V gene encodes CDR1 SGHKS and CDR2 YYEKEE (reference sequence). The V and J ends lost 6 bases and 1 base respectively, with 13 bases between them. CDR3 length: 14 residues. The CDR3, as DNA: TGTGCCAGCAACCCCGGGGGAACCCAAGAGACCCAGTACTTC. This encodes CASNPGGTQETQYF.

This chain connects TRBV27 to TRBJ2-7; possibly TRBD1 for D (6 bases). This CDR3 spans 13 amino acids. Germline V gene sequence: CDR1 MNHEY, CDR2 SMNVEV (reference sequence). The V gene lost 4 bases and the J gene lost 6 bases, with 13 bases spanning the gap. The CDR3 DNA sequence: TGTGCCAGCAGTTCCCACCTAGGGGGCGAGCAGTACTTC. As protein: CASSSHLGGEQYF.

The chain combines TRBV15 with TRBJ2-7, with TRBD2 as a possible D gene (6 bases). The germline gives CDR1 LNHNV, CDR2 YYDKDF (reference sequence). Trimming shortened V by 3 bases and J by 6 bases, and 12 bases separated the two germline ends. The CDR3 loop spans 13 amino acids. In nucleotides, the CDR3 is TGTGCCACCAGCAGCACTAGCTGGGGCGAGCAGTACTTC. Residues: CATSSTSWGEQYF.

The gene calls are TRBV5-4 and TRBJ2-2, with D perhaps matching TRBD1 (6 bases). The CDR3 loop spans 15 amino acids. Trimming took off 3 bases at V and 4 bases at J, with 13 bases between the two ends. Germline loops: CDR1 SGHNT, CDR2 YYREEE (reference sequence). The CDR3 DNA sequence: TGTGCCAGCAGCTCCAGTAGGGGGAGCACCGGGGAGCTGTTTTTT. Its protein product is CASSSSRGSTGELFF.

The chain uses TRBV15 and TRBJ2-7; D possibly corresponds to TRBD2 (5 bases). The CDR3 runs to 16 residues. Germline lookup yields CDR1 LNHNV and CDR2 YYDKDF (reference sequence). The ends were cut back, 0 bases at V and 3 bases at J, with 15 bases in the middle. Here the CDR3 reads CATSREHSDPFYEQYF. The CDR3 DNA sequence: TGTGCCACCAGCAGAGAACATAGCGATCCCTTCTACGAGCAGTACTTC.

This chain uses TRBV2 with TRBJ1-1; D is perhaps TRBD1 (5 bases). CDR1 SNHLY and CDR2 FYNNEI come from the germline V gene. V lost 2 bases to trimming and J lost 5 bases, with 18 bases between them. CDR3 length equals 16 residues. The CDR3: CASSERRRQGQTEAFF. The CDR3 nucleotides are TGTGCCAGCAGTGAAAGGCGGAGGCAGGGCCAGACTGAAGCTTTCTTT.

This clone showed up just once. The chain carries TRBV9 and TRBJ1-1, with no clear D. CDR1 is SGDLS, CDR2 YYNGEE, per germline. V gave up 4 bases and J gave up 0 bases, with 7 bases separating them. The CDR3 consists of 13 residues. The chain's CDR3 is CASSNTLNTEAFF. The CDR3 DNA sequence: TGTGCCAGCAGCAACACTCTGAACACTGAAGCTTTCTTT.

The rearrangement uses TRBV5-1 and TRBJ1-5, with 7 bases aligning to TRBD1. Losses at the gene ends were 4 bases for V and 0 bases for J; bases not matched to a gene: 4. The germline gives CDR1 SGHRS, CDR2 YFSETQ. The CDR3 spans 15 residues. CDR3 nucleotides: TGCGCCAGCAGCCAGGGACAGAATAGCAATCAGCCCCAGCATTTT. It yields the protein CASSQGQNSNQPQHF.